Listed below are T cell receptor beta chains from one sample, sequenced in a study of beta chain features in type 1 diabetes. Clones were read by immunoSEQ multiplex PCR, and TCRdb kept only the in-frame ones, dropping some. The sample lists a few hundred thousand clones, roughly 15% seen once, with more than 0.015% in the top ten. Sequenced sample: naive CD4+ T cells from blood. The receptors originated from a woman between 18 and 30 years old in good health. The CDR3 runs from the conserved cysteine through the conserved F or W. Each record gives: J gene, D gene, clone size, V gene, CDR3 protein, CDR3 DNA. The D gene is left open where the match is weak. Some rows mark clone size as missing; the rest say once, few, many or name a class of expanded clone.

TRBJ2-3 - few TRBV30 CASHRSFTDTQYF TGTGCCTCCCACAGGAGTTTCACAGATACGCAGTATTTT
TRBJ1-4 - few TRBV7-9 CASSLGLNGEKLFF TGTGCCAGCAGCTTGGGACTTAACGGGGAAAAACTGTTTTTT
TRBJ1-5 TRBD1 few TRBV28 CATHRGGQPQHF TGTGCCACCCACAGGGGCGGTCAGCCCCAGCATTTT
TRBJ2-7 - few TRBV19 CASSTGGYEQYF TGTGCCAGTAGCACCGGGGGCTACGAGCAGTACTTC
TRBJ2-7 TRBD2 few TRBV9 CASSARLAGPYEQYF TGTGCCAGCAGCGCCCGACTAGCGGGACCCTACGAGCAGTACTTC
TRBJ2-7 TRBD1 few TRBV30 CAWSSNIRQGPPYEQYF TGTGCCTGGAGTTCCAACATTAGACAGGGGCCCCCCTACGAGCAGTACTTC
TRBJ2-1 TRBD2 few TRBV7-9 CASTPRGAPTNEQFF TGTGCCAGCACACCGCGGGGGGCCCCAACCAATGAGCAGTTCTTC
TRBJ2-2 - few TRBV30 CAWSGLRGELFF TGTGCCTGGAGTGGCTTGCGCGGGGAGCTGTTTTTT
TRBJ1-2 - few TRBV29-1 CSVEAQGYTF TGCAGCGTTGAAGCTCAGGGCTACACCTTC
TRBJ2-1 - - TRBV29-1 CSVENRVGINEQFF TGCAGCGTTGAAAACAGGGTGGGGATCAATGAGCAGTTCTTC
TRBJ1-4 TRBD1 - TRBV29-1 CSVSTGSTTNEKLFF TGCAGCGTGTCGACAGGGAGTACAACTAATGAAAAACTGTTTTTT
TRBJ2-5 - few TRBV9 CASSVGQPRGEETQYF TGTGCCAGCAGCGTAGGGCAACCTAGAGGAGAAGAGACCCAGTACTTC
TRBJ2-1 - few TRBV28 CASSLLQGLRFF TGTGCCAGCAGTTTATTGCAGGGGTTAAGGTTCTTC
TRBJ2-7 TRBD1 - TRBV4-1 CASSRATDRAYEQYF TGCGCCAGCAGCCGAGCTACAGACAGGGCCTACGAGCAGTACTTC
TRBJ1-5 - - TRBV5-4 CASSLGLNQPQHF TGTGCCAGCAGCTTGGGTCTTAATCAGCCCCAGCATTTT
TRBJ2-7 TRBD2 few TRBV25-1 CASRQGLAGAYEQYF TGTGCCAGCAGACAGGGACTAGCGGGAGCCTACGAGCAGTACTTC
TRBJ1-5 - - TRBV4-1 CASSQGDRLNSNQPQHF TGCGCCAGCAGCCAGGGTGACAGGTTAAATAGCAATCAGCCCCAGCATTTT
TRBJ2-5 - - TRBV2 CASSGVPQETQYF TGTGCCAGCAGTGGAGTACCACAAGAGACCCAGTACTTC
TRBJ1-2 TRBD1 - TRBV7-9 CASSQDREVGYTF TGTGCCAGCAGCCAAGACAGGGAAGTCGGCTACACCTTC
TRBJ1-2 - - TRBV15 CATSRGDSFYGYTF TGTGCCACCAGCAGAGGCGACAGCTTCTATGGCTACACCTTC
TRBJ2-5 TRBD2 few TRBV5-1 CASSYSGSGSAQYF TGCGCCAGCAGCTATAGCGGGAGTGGATCGGCCCAGTACTTC
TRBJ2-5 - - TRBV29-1 CSLVFNHQETQYF TGCAGCCTAGTATTTAACCACCAAGAGACCCAGTACTTC
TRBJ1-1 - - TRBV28 CASSLLGGEGTEAFF TGTGCCAGCAGTCTACTAGGGGGGGAAGGTACTGAAGCTTTCTTT
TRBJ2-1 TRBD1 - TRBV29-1 CSVEETGVSEQFF TGCAGCGTTGAAGAGACAGGGGTTAGTGAGCAGTTCTTC
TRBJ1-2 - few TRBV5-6 CASSLTGFGGGYTF TGTGCCAGCAGCCTCACAGGGTTTGGCGGTGGCTACACCTTC
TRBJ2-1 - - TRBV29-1 CSVGASGYYNEQFF TGCAGCGTGGGGGCTAGCGGATACTACAATGAGCAGTTCTTC
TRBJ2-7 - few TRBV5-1 CASSLNRAGDEQYF TGCGCCAGCAGCTTGAATAGGGCCGGGGACGAGCAGTACTTC
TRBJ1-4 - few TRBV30 CACSPGGWDEKLFF TGTGCCTGTAGTCCGGGGGGCTGGGATGAAAAACTGTTTTTT
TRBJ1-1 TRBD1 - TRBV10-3 CATGQARLNTEAFF TGTGCCACCGGACAGGCCCGTCTGAACACTGAAGCTTTCTTT
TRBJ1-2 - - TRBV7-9 CASSLTEYYGYTF TGTGCCAGCAGCTTAACTGAGTACTATGGCTACACCTTC
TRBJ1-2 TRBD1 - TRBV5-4 CASSLTGQDLGGYTF TGTGCCAGCAGCTTAACGGGACAGGATCTAGGGGGCTACACCTTC
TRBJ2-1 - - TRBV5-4 CASSLWRSPYNEQFF TGTGCCAGCAGCTTATGGCGGAGCCCGTACAATGAGCAGTTCTTC
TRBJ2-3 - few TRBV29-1 CSVYAADTQYF TGCAGCGTTTATGCAGCAGATACGCAGTATTTT
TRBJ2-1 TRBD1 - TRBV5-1 CASSLLQGAGEQFF TGCGCCAGCAGCTTATTACAGGGGGCGGGTGAGCAGTTCTTC
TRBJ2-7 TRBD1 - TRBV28 CASSSGQKTYEQYF TGTGCCAGCAGTTCGGGACAGAAAACCTACGAGCAGTACTTC
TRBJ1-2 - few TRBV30 CAWSVGGGYTF TGTGCCTGGAGTGTGGGGGGAGGCTACACCTTC
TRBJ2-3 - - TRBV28 CASSSHSTDTQYF TGTGCCAGCAGTTCCCATAGCACAGATACGCAGTATTTT
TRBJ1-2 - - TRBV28 CASSLSEYGYTF TGTGCCAGCAGTTTATCGGAGTATGGCTACACCTTC
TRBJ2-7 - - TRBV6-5 CASSFQTGPREQYF TGTGCCAGCAGTTTCCAGACAGGTCCCCGCGAGCAGTACTTC
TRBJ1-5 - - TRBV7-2 CASSKRGLGPNNQPQHF TGTGCCAGCAGCAAAAGGGGATTGGGGCCGAACAATCAGCCCCAGCATTTT
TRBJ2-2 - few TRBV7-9 CASSFGGPRGGELFF TGTGCCAGCAGCTTCGGGGGACCTCGGGGCGGGGAGCTGTTTTTT
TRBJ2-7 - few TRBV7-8 CASSLAQGVPPREQYF TGTGCCAGCAGCTTAGCGCAAGGGGTCCCCCCTAGGGAGCAGTACTTC
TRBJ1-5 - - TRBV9 CASSVAGSSGQPQHF TGTGCCAGCAGCGTAGCGGGGAGTTCGGGTCAGCCCCAGCATTTT
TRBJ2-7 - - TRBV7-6 CASSLEHSGEQYF TGTGCCAGCAGCTTGGAGCACAGCGGCGAGCAGTACTTC
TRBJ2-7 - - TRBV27 CASSFMAGSGYEQYF TGTGCCAGCTCCTTTATGGCCGGGAGCGGTTACGAGCAGTACTTC
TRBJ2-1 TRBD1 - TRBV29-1 CSSTGENYNEQFF TGCAGCTCGACAGGGGAAAATTACAATGAGCAGTTCTTC
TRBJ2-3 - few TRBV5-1 CASSSSSTDTQYF TGCGCCAGCAGCTCGTCGAGCACAGATACGCAGTATTTT
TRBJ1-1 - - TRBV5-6 CASSLVGGLNTEAFF TGTGCCAGCAGCTTGGTAGGGGGTTTAAATACTGAAGCTTTCTTT
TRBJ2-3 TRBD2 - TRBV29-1 CSVTPVGSGTHDTQYF TGCAGCGTCACACCGGTGGGTAGCGGGACCCACGATACGCAGTATTTT
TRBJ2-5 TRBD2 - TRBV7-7 CASSLSGLAGQETQYF TGTGCCAGCAGCTTATCGGGACTAGCGGGGCAAGAGACCCAGTACTTC
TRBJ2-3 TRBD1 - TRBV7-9 CASRPHSGTGTDTQYF TGTGCCAGCAGGCCTCATTCCGGGACAGGGACAGATACGCAGTATTTT
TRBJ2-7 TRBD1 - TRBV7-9 CASSDRDRLSYEQYF TGTGCCAGCAGCGACCGGGACAGGCTTTCCTACGAGCAGTACTTC
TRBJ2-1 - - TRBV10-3 CAISGVAPAKNEQFF TGTGCCATCAGTGGGGTAGCGCCGGCAAAAAATGAGCAGTTCTTC